A single sample is the source of the 24 T cell receptor beta chains below, sequenced in a study of cytomegalovirus exposure and HLA in healthy donors. Produced via immunoSEQ multiplex PCR; TCRdb's table is partial and in-frame only. The table has roughly 95,000 clones, roughly 85% seen once. Material: PBMCs. The receptors shown here come from a man in his late teens or twenties in good health and CMV-seropositive.

The chain links TRBV7-9 to TRBJ2-2, with D perhaps TRBD2 (6 bases). Germline loops: CDR1 SEHNR, CDR2 FQNEAQ (reference sequence). The CDR3 covers 17 residues. Trimming shortened V by 5 bases and J by 9 bases, and 25 bases separated the two germline ends. CDR3 sequence reads: CASSPPGTAAGSRELFF. For the CDR3, the DNA is TGTGCCAGCAGCCCGCCCGGGACTGCCGCTGGTTCCCGGGAGCTGTTTTTT.

V and J are TRBV5-6 and TRBJ1-5; possible D gene TRBD1, 6 bases. Germline lookup yields CDR1 SGHDT and CDR2 YYEEEE. V lost 2 bases to trimming and J lost 1 base, with 13 bases between them. This CDR3 contains 16 residues. This CDR3 is CASSFYSRGSNQPQHF. The CDR3 coding sequence is TGTGCCAGCAGCTTCTACTCCAGGGGAAGCAATCAGCCCCAGCATTTT.

The chain employs TRBV5-1 and TRBJ2-2, with a weak D call TRBD1 (5 bases). Germline assignment: CDR1 SGHRS and CDR2 YFSETQ. V lost 4 bases, J lost 2 bases, and 9 bases lay in between. CDR3 length: 14 residues. The DNA of the CDR3 is TGCGCCAGCAGCCTAGACAGAAACACCGGGGAGCTGTTTTTT. This sequence encodes CASSLDRNTGELFF.

The chain links TRBV27 to TRBJ2-1; 14 bases are shared with TRBD2. This CDR3 spans 19 amino acids. J lost 2 bases, V lost 8 bases, and 14 bases had no gene match. Germline V gene lookup returns CDR1 MNHEY and CDR2 SMNVEV (reference sequence). This chain's CDR3 is CASAKVRTSGRHPYNEQFF. The CDR3, as DNA: TGTGCCAGCGCAAAAGTCCGGACTAGCGGGAGGCACCCCTACAATGAGCAGTTCTTC.

V gene TRBV19 combines with J gene TRBJ1-5; D possibly corresponds to TRBD1 (6 bases). CDR3 length equals 15 residues. V dropped 7 bases and J dropped 6 bases, with 19 bases sitting between them. Germline V gene data show CDR1 as LNHDA and CDR2 as SQIVND (reference sequence). The CDR3 DNA sequence: TGTGCCAGTACCCCGTTCAGGGGTGGGGGTCAGCCCCAGCATTTT. It translates to CASTPFRGGGQPQHF.

The J gene is TRBJ1-3, the V gene TRBV6-1; 7 nucleotides line up with TRBD1. The length of the CDR3 is 13 residues. The ends lost 8 bases at V and 2 bases at J; junction bases unmatched: 3. CDR1 is MNHNS, CDR2 SASEGT, per germline. In nucleotides, the CDR3 is TGTGCCAGCTCTGGACAGGCTGGAAACACCATATATTTT. This encodes CASSGQAGNTIYF.

The chain combines TRBV6-1 with TRBJ1-1, with D tentatively TRBD1 (5 bases). Between the trimmed V and J ends, which lost 2 bases and 1 base, there was a span of 5 bases. The CDR3 sequence is 13 residues long. Germline V gene data show CDR1 as MNHNS and CDR2 as SASEGT. In DNA, the CDR3 is TGTGCCAGCAGTGAAACAGGGAACACTGAAGCTTTCTTT. It codes for CASSETGNTEAFF.

This CDR3 reads CASSSGLAGFRSTQYF. The CDR3 region has the DNA TGTGCCAGCAGCTCGGGACTAGCGGGGTTCAGGTCTACGCAGTATTTT. The chain carries TRBV7-8 and TRBJ2-3, with 13 bases identical to TRBD2. This CDR3 is built from 16 residues. Unmatched junction bases numbered 9, after V lost 4 bases and J lost 8 bases. CDR1 and CDR2 from the germline V gene are SGHVS and FQNEAQ.

The chain combines TRBV6-1 with TRBJ2-6; maybe TRBD1 (5 bases). The CDR3 contains 15 residues. The germline CDR1 and CDR2 sequences are MNHNS and SASEGT. V was pared by 11 bases and J by 0 bases, with 14 bases between. The CDR3 protein is CAGAGRASGANVLTF. As DNA, the CDR3 is TGTGCCGGGGCAGGAAGAGCCTCTGGGGCCAACGTCCTGACTTTC.

CDR3 sequence: CSVEEGLAGGEQYF. As DNA, the CDR3 is TGCAGCGTTGAAGAAGGTCTAGCGGGAGGCGAGCAGTACTTC. The rearrangement links TRBV29-1 to TRBJ2-7; 11 bases are a match to TRBD2. Unmatched junction bases numbered 4, after V lost 0 bases and J lost 6 bases. This CDR3 is built from 14 residues. Germline V gives CDR1 SQVTM, CDR2 ANQGSEA.

V gene TRBV7-6 combines with J gene TRBJ1-5; no firm D call. In germline, CDR1 is SGHVS, CDR2 FNYEAQ. V shed 0 bases and J shed 5 bases, with 11 bases lying between them. CDR3 length equals 15 residues. The CDR3 loop is CASSLALGGDQPQHF. The CDR3, as DNA: TGTGCCAGCAGCTTAGCCCTCGGAGGTGATCAGCCCCAGCATTTT.

The chain combines TRBV11-3 with TRBJ1-1, with TRBD1 identical over 7 bases. The CDR3 is 15 amino acids. CDR1 is SGHNT, CDR2 YENEEA, per germline. Trimming at V came to 5 bases and at J to 0 bases, leaving 6 bases not matched to a gene. The CDR3 is CASSQHRGMNTEAFF. CDR3 nucleotides: TGTGCCAGCAGCCAGCACAGGGGTATGAACACTGAAGCTTTCTTT.

This clone was seen a single time. The chain joins TRBV11-2 to TRBJ1-1; possibly TRBD1 for D (6 bases). The V end lost 4 bases, the J end lost 2 bases, and 11 bases lay between the germline ends. Germline CDR1 and CDR2: SGHAT and FQNNGV. This CDR3 region has 14 residues. CDR3 loop: CASSYRTVNTEAFF. CDR3 bases: TGTGCCAGCAGCTATAGGACAGTCAACACTGAAGCTTTCTTT.

The chain links TRBV19 to TRBJ2-1; 14 nucleotides align to TRBD2. The CDR3 is 15 amino acids. Trimming removed 3 bases from V and 7 bases from J; junction bases left unmatched: 2. Germline V gene sequence: CDR1 LNHDA, CDR2 SQIVND (reference sequence). This CDR3 reads CASSIGTSGRNEQFF. The CDR3 region has the DNA TGTGCCAGTAGTATTGGGACTAGCGGGAGAAATGAGCAGTTCTTC.

The chain has TRBV27 and TRBJ2-1, with 11 bases aligning to TRBD1. V lost 2 bases, J lost 7 bases, and 4 bases stayed unmatched. This CDR3 has 15 residues. Per germline, CDR1 MNHEY and CDR2 SMNVEV (reference sequence). The CDR3 loop reads CASSLGDRGFNEQFF. CDR3 nucleotides: TGTGCCAGCAGTTTAGGGGACAGGGGGTTTAATGAGCAGTTCTTC.

This clone was detected once. The chain uses TRBV9 and TRBJ2-7; tentatively, D is TRBD2 (6 bases). Trimming shortened V by 4 bases and J by 4 bases, and 21 bases separated the two germline ends. The CDR3 has 16 amino acids. Looked up from germline, CDR1 is SGDLS and CDR2 is YYNGEE. CDR3 nucleotides: TGTGCCAGCAGCTCCTCTGGCGCGGGGCAAATTTACGAGCAGTACTTC. Its translation: CASSSSGAGQIYEQYF.

This rearrangement joins TRBV6-5 to TRBJ1-4; D is ambiguous. Between the trimmed V and J ends, which lost 2 bases and 7 bases, there was a span of 11 bases. The CDR3 loop spans 14 amino acids. The V gene's germline CDR1 is MNHEY and CDR2 SVGAGI. The CDR3, as DNA: TGTGCCAGCAGTTACGTCGCACGGGGTGAAAAACTGTTTTTT. It yields the protein CASSYVARGEKLFF.

The CDR3 is CASTSSSYNEQFF. In DNA form, the CDR3 reads TGTGCCAGTACCTCGAGCTCCTACAATGAGCAGTTCTTC. V gene TRBV9 combines with J gene TRBJ2-1, with D unclear. Germline-derived CDR1 and CDR2 are SGDLS and YYNGEE. The V gene lost 8 bases and the J gene lost 0 bases, with 9 bases spanning the gap. This CDR3 region has 13 residues.

The chain links TRBV7-8 to TRBJ2-5; 11 nucleotides align to TRBD1. CDR1 is SGHVS and CDR2 is FQNEAQ in the germline V gene. Unmatched junction bases numbered 19, after V lost 5 bases and J lost 5 bases. The CDR3 runs to 19 residues. The CDR3 sequence: CASSKRDRGSAFTGETQYF. In DNA, the CDR3 is TGTGCCAGCAGCAAAAGGGACAGGGGGTCAGCGTTCACGGGGGAGACCCAGTACTTC.

The chain couples TRBV5-8 to TRBJ1-3; 7 bases match TRBD1. Germline V CDR1 and CDR2: SGHTS, YDEGEE. The CDR3 is 13 amino acids. Losses at the gene ends were 8 bases for V and 0 bases for J; bases not matched to a gene: 2. CDR3 bases: TGTGCCAGTACAGGGGACTCTGGAAACACCATATATTTT. Translating gives CASTGDSGNTIYF.

This clone was seen a few times. The gene calls are TRBV7-8 and TRBJ1-5; possible D gene TRBD1, 5 bases. This CDR3 is built from 14 residues. The V and J ends lost 6 bases and 1 base respectively, with 10 bases between them. In germline, CDR1 is SGHVS, CDR2 FQNEAQ. The CDR3, as DNA: TGTGCCAGCAGTTCACAGGAGAGCAATCAGCCCCAGCATTTT. It translates to CASSSQESNQPQHF.

This rearrangement joins TRBV7-3 to TRBJ2-3, with a tentative D call TRBD1 (6 bases). Trimming shortened V by 3 bases and J by 2 bases, and 21 bases separated the two germline ends. This CDR3 is 18 amino acids long. Germline-derived CDR1 and CDR2 are SGHTA and FQGTGA. The CDR3 nucleotides are TGTGCCAGCAGCTTCAGCCCGGTGTCAGGGGCCTCCACAGATACGCAGTATTTT. Its protein is CASSFSPVSGASTDTQYF.

The chain links TRBV6-6 to TRBJ1-5; D uncertain. The germline gives CDR1 MNHNY, CDR2 SVGAGI (reference sequence). The CDR3 length is 13 residues. V dropped 5 bases and J dropped 0 bases, with 5 bases sitting between them. CDR3 in amino acids: CASSVISNQPQHF. The CDR3 bases are TGTGCCAGCAGTGTCATTAGCAATCAGCCCCAGCATTTT.

The chain is built from TRBV30 and TRBJ2-3, with 7 bases aligning to TRBD2. V gave up 4 bases and J gave up 4 bases; unmatched junction bases: 8. The germline gives CDR1 GTSNPN, CDR2 SVGIG (reference sequence). The CDR3 length is 14 residues. CDR3 residues: CAWKKRGGPDTQYF. The CDR3 DNA reads TGTGCCTGGAAGAAGCGGGGAGGGCCAGATACGCAGTATTTT.